A single sample is the source of the 3 T cell receptor beta chains below, sequenced in a study of regulatory T cells in long-lasting Graves disease. The TCR library was prepared using RNA isolated from PBMCs. TCRdb redid the calling of the reads with MiXCR, one entry per CDR3 protein. Altogether about 700 distinct CDR3 sequences are present, around 90% being singletons, with the ten largest covering 21%. Sequencing used peripheral blood mononuclear cells (PBMCs), obtained with antithyroid drug treatment, in newly diagnosed or persistent Graves disease (not recorded which). All receptors derive from a woman between 18 and 29 years old with Graves disease.

The CDR3 spells CASSIRLDRDEQYF. CDR3 in DNA: TGTGCCAGCAGCATCAGACTTGACAGGGACGAGCAGTACTTC. This chain joins TRBV4-2 and TRBJ2-7, with 7 bases lining up with TRBD1. The ends lost 5 bases at V and 5 bases at J; junction bases unmatched: 9. Germline V gene lookup returns CDR1 LGHNA and CDR2 YNFKEQ. The CDR3 extends over 14 amino acids.

The chain recombines TRBV5-1 with TRBJ1-1, with D possibly being TRBD1 (5 bases). Germline V CDR1 and CDR2: SGHRS, YFSETQ. Trimming pared 0 bases from V and 5 bases from J, leaving 14 bases between. The CDR3 runs to 15 residues. CDR3 in amino acids: CASSLDPGPDTEAFF. The CDR3 DNA follows: TGCGCCAGCAGCTTGGATCCAGGGCCGGATACTGAAGCTTTCTTT.

The rearrangement links TRBV28 to TRBJ2-1; the match to TRBD2 covers 8 bases. The junction had 6 bases not matched to a gene; V was cut back by 3 bases and J by 2 bases. The CDR3 runs 16 residues. Per germline, CDR1 MDHEN and CDR2 SYDVKM. As DNA, the CDR3 is TGTGCCAGCAGTTTTGTGACGGGAGGGCCCTACAATGAGCAGTTCTTC. Translated, it gives CASSFVTGGPYNEQFF.